This T cell receptor beta chain appears in the sequencing data of a study of shared clonotypes between healthy human individuals (TCRdb year 2020). About the study as a whole: A few men and two women, aged 18 to 49 years, made up the cohort. Per donor, three plates each were used for CD4 naive and CD4 memory, two for CD8 naive, and one for CD8 memory. To estimate repertoire size and how much clonotype sharing occurs between individuals, the study deeply sequenced the blood TCR repertoires of 5 or 6 healthy adults. Different laboratories and diverse techniques were used to prepare libraries and sequence TCR repertoires, to increase sequencing depth and limit assay-specific biases. Leukapheresis yielded between about 0.85 and 9.5 billion PBMCs per donor.

After removal of 3 bases from V and 8 bases from J, the junction retains 9 bases not matched to a gene. The germline V gene encodes CDR1 SGHRS and CDR2 YFSETQ. From the cysteine through the phenylalanine, the CDR3 covers 14 amino acids. Here the CDR3 DNA is all that survives: 42 bases in frame from base 1. On this clone itself: This receptor's antigen is unknown. There are no base qualities to consult, and no much larger clone falls within one base.

Healthy HIV-negative adults with no recently reported acute infections or vaccinations were included as donors. Every donor was a Caucasian adult residing in Nashville, Tennessee, USA. CD4+ T cells were enriched through magnetic negative selection, after which naive cells were positively selected on CD45RA and the remaining negative fraction served as the memory subset. Blood was collected by leukapheresis, and PBMCs were isolated by Ficoll-Histopaque density gradient centrifugation and then cryopreserved in liquid nitrogen vapor phase. Analytical flow cytometry was used to check the purity and quantity of every magnetically sorted T cell population. From each sorted fraction, genomic DNA was isolated and quantified by UV absorbance on a Nanodrop 2000c. The study at large found these results: Only blood was sampled, and tissue TCR repertoires likely differ from those in blood. Pairwise subsampling indicated that sequencing depth was expected to affect the degree of clonotype sharing among donors. Naive subsets generally had larger estimated clonotype richness than memory subsets. About 5% of naive CD4, approximately 3.7% of naive CD8, roughly 2.4% of memory CD4, and 0.4% of memory CD8 clonotypes were shared across several donors. Incomplete sequencing was indicated by rarefaction of sorted-subset datasets, despite the large sequencing depth. Because the study included only a small number of donors, the genetic and exposure-history diversity represented was limited. Clonotypes shared by all four sorted-subset donors showed higher generation probabilities than non-shared clonotypes.

Using the deep immunoSEQ assay, TCR CDR3 regions were amplified from genomic DNA by multiplex PCR. Extracted genomic DNA from each cell subset was spread evenly across all wells of several immunoSEQ 96-well plates, with each plate serving as a replicate. For sorted subsets, around 200 ng genomic DNA, equal to about 30,000 T cell genomes, was loaded into each replicate PCR. The purified libraries were quantified using a Qubit 3.0 fluorometer, sized with a Bioanalyzer 2100, and then quantified again using the KAPA Library Quantification kit. Each immunoSEQ 96-well plate was sequenced on its own single-read 150-cycle Illumina NextSeq 550 flow cell. In the source study's methods: The immunoSEQ output contained only junctional sequences without quality scores, so filtering could not match that applied to full-length reads. To assign V/J genes and CDR3, sequences were annotated against IMGT germline references using PyIR, a Python wrapper for IgBLAST v1.9. Any read was removed if the V/J assignment was weak (E-value above 1e-6), the CDR3 was missing, or the read contained stop codons, out-of-frame junctions, or ambiguous translated residues. V3J clonotypes were defined as sequences sharing an identical inferred V gene, J gene, and CDR3 amino acid sequence. The percentage overlap between two repertoires was calculated by dividing the number of shared unique clonotypes by the size of the smaller repertoire. Repertoire richness was assessed with RTK rarefaction, the Chao1 estimator, and Recon v2.1 estimates of unobserved clonotypes. For all TCRbeta clonotypes obtained by the gDNA method from several donors, generation probabilities were computed with OLGA. Drawn from immuneACCESS, this table holds only the in-frame rearrangements with V and J called that TCRdb kept. Clones are partly lost; checked studies trace under half to an unresolved V gene and leave the rest unexplained. V and J calls plus clone size are reproduced from that table; the DNA served to infer D and trimming. The sample yields around 700,000 clones; 74% were counted once. More than 1.5% of the sample rests with the top ten.

Sequenced sample: memory CD4+ T cells sorted from blood. The cell subset or site label here, explained by the study, means: CD45RA-negative fraction. The sequence came from a woman in her twenties or thirties in good health. The chain is assembled from TRBV5-1 and TRBJ1-2, and TRBD1 matches 8 of the central bases. The bases read TGCGCCAGCAGCTCGAAAGACAGGGGTAGGGGCTACACCTTC. It translates as CASSSKDRGRGYTF.